This T cell receptor (beta chain) stems from a study of OX40 agonist ivuxolimab in advanced cancers. The overall study: Age averaged about 66 years (range about 20 to 80), and roughly 80% were male. Partial responses occurred in three patients (one hepatocellular carcinoma, two cutaneous melanoma). Previous treatment with anti-PD-1, anti-PD-L1 or anti-CTLA-4 therapy was allowed; more than 35% had received some.

As regards this clone: Its antigen is undetermined.

Libraries were prepared by immunoSEQ multiplex PCR; TCRdb keeps only in-frame clonotypes and omits some of them. The data contain 37,000 or so clones, 65% to 90% of them singletons. General study points: Averaging showed that CD8+ T cells had more expanded clones than CD4+ did.

Deletions cut 5 bases from V and 1 base from J, with 8 bases between. This CDR3 comprises 13 residues. The germline V gene has CDR1 SGHTA and CDR2 FQGTGA. The sequence was obtained from an adult with an advanced solid tumor such as melanoma, head and neck, liver or kidney cancer. Sequencing was performed on CD4+ or CD8+ T cells sorted from blood, taken in a trial of the OX40 agonist ivuxolimab. The rearrangement uses TRBV7-3 and TRBJ2-5; possibly TRBD2 for D (6 bases). The CDR3 coding sequence is TGTGCCAGCAGCCGGGGGAGCCAAGAGACCCAGTACTTC. It yields the protein CASSRGSQETQYF.